This T cell receptor (beta chain) originates from a study of blood T cell repertoires in COVID-19. Overall study: Specimens from acute and convalescent COVID-19 originated in the United States, Italy and Spain.

Authors' data handling: Amplified reference gene primers provided the basis for estimating nucleated cell counts. Clones were sequenced by immunoSEQ multiplex PCR, and TCRdb holds only the in-frame ones, with some missing. For V, J and clone size, that table is used; D and trimming come from the DNA. The table lists some 200,000 clones, approximately 90% of them singletons. Participants spanned ages about 18 to 90 years and resided in 24 US areas. Clinical history as reported by participants underpinned cohort assignment. CDR1 SGHTA and CDR2 FQGTGA come from the germline V gene. Trimming removed 1 base from V and 0 bases from J, with 10 bases in between. This CDR3 contains 16 residues. This clone was seen just once.

The V gene is TRBV7-3, the J gene TRBJ1-5; no firm D call. The sequenced sample was PBMCs or T cells enriched from blood (not recorded which). The TCR was taken from a woman aged 40 to 49 with acute COVID-19. In nucleotides, the CDR3 is TGTGCCAGCAGCTTAAACAGAGTCTATAGCAATCAGCCCCAGCATTTT. As protein: CASSLNRVYSNQPQHF.